One and the same sample provided the 6 T cell receptor beta chains below, sequenced in a study of graft-versus-host responses after intestinal transplantation. Assay used: immunoSEQ multiplex PCR; TCRdb lists only in-frame clones, some missing. Of tens of thousands of clones listed, about 89% are singletons. Their antigens are not known. This sample comprised unstimulated CD4+ T cells sorted from spleen or lymph node cells, obtained before intestinal transplant. Receptors were obtained from a human donor who received an intestinal transplant.

This clone has more than one count but fewer than ten. The rearrangement links TRBV19 to TRBJ1-4; TRBD1 agrees at 9 bases. The germline V gene has CDR1 LNHDA and CDR2 SQIVND (reference sequence). This CDR3 comprises 15 residues. Trimming removed 10 bases from V and 5 bases from J; junction bases left unmatched: 11. CDR3 sequence (DNA): TGTGCCACCAAGGGACAGGGACACGGAAATGAAAAACTGTTTTTT. Its translation: CATKGQGHGNEKLFF.

This sequence joins TRBV28 and TRBJ2-7; D not certain. The germline V gene encodes CDR1 MDHEN and CDR2 SYDVKM. V lost 2 bases, J lost 9 bases, and 11 bases lay in between. This CDR3 spans 12 amino acids. This chain's CDR3 is CASSLTLPGQYF. DNA for the CDR3: TGTGCCAGCAGTTTAACCCTCCCGGGGCAGTACTTC.

The CDR3 DNA reads as TGTGCCAGCCGTCGGGGTGAGGGCACCGGGGAGCTGTTTTTT. Translation gives CASRRGEGTGELFF. The chain combines TRBV19 with TRBJ2-2; D is perhaps TRBD2 (5 bases). Trimming shortened V by 9 bases and J by 4 bases, and 15 bases separated the two germline ends. Germline assignment: CDR1 LNHDA and CDR2 SQIVND (reference sequence). The CDR3 totals 14 residues. The full variable domain, its missing parts supplied by reference TRBV19 and TRBJ2-2, is DGGITQSPKYLFRKEGQNVTLSCEQNLNHDAMYWYRQDPGQGLRLIYYSQIVNDFQKGDIAEGYSVSREKKESFPLTVTSAQKNPTAFYLCASRRGEGTGELFFGEGSRLTVL.

This chain links TRBV7-9 with TRBJ1-6, with D possibly matching TRBD1 (5 bases). Trimming took off 2 bases at V and 6 bases at J, with 8 bases between the two ends. The CDR3 has 14 amino acids. Germline V gene sequence: CDR1 SEHNR, CDR2 FQNEAQ (reference sequence). CDR3 protein: CASSLSGSNSPLHF. The CDR3 nucleotides read TGTGCCAGCAGCTTATCAGGGTCTAATTCACCCCTCCACTTT.

V usage is TRBV18 and J usage is TRBJ1-1; D is perhaps TRBD1 (5 bases). Germline V gives CDR1 KGHSH, CDR2 LQKENI. V gave up 3 bases and J gave up 0 bases, with 11 bases separating them. This CDR3 has 15 residues. The CDR3 protein is CASSPNLQVNTEAFF. The CDR3 DNA reads as TGTGCCAGCTCACCCAACTTACAGGTGAACACTGAAGCTTTCTTT.

The chain combines TRBV7-8 with TRBJ1-5; no firm D call. Germline CDR1 is SGHVS and CDR2 is FQNEAQ. The CDR3 length is 13 residues. Trimming took off 1 base at V and 4 bases at J, with 5 bases between the two ends. CDR3 amino acids: CASSLEANQPQHF. In DNA form, the CDR3 reads TGTGCCAGCAGCTTAGAAGCAAATCAGCCCCAGCATTTT.